This T cell receptor beta chain was obtained from a study of blood T cell repertoires in COVID-19. Background on the study: Material from acute and convalescent COVID-19 was sourced from the United States, Italy and Spain. Sources were T cells, B-cell-depleted T cells, or PBMCs; the material itself was cDNA or gDNA.

Original processing methods: Estimated nucleated cell counts came from reference gene primer amplification. Clones were sequenced by immunoSEQ multiplex PCR, and TCRdb holds only the in-frame ones, with some missing. The DNA gave D and trimming, while V, J and clone size come from that table. Counted here are about 280,000 clones, approximately 91% occurring once; the ten biggest clones make up 0.94%. The CDR3 extends over 15 amino acids. Trimming left V 5 bases short and J 5 bases short, with 16 bases between. Germline V gene sequence: CDR1 MDHEN, CDR2 SYDVKM. The TCR sequence derives from a woman between 40 and 55 years old who had recovered from COVID-19. Sample: peripheral blood. V and J are TRBV28 and TRBJ1-5; tentative D call: TRBD1 (6 bases). The CDR3 DNA reads TGTGCCAGCAGTACAATGACAGGTATCGATCAGCCCCAGCATTTT. It yields the protein CASSTMTGIDQPQHF.